The subject of this entry is one T cell receptor beta chain. Its antigen is undetermined. These data originate in a study of Ad26.COV2.S vaccination and SARS-CoV-2 variants. Data came from immunoSEQ multiplex PCR; TCRdb stores just in-frame clones and leaves some out. The sample contains 300,000 to 350,000 clones, around 89% of which appear only once. This sample's treatment: over 15 received Ad26.COV2.S at low or high dose, single or two shots; 5 received placebo; per-sample allocation not given. Collection of samples fell on day 63 after the first vaccine or placebo injection. It was an adult aged 18-55 years in Boston who was the donor. General study results and limits: Compared with placebo recipients, vaccine recipients had higher spike-specific TCR breadth. It was reported that spike-specific CD8+ and CD4+ T cell responses were substantially broad after vaccination. Possibly, TCR breadth and depth analyses underestimated total T cell responses.

The clonotype comes from a person between 18 and 65 years old who received the Ad26.COV2.S COVID-19 vaccine or a placebo. The sample consisted of peripheral blood, taken in a trial of Ad26.COV2.S vaccine versus placebo.

CDR3 region: CASSLVGTASRNSPLHF. The DNA for the CDR3 is TGCGCCAGCAGCTTGGTTGGGACAGCTAGCCGTAATTCACCCCTCCACTTT. The rearrangement joins TRBV5-1 to TRBJ1-6, with 7 bases that match TRBD1. CDR3 length: 17 residues. With V trimmed by 0 bases and J by 6 bases, 9 bases remained unmatched. Germline V gene lookup returns CDR1 SGHRS and CDR2 YFSETQ.